The 30 T cell receptor beta chains below all came from one sample that was sequenced in a study of shared clonotypes between healthy human individuals. The naive CD8 population came from CD45RO-negative cells selected for CCR7, without terminally differentiated effector memory CD45RA+ cells. TCRdb's copy holds only in-frame clones and misses some; the assay was immunoSEQ multiplex PCR. This sample has about 2 million clones, with roughly 95% found just once. Sequencing was carried out using naive CD8+ T cells sorted from blood. Receptors were obtained from a man between 18 and 35 years old in good health.

The chain joins TRBV5-6 to TRBJ2-1; D remains unclear. Per the germline V gene, CDR1 is SGHDT and CDR2 is YYEEEE. This CDR3 is built from 13 residues. With 4 bases removed from V and 7 bases from J, the gap between germline ends came to 12 bases. The CDR3, as DNA: TGTGCCAGCAGCCCCGGTGTGTGGAATGAGCAGTTCTTC. This encodes CASSPGVWNEQFF.

The J gene is TRBJ2-2, the V gene TRBV30; 8 nucleotides align to TRBD2. The CDR3 covers 16 residues. Germline values: CDR1 GTSNPN, CDR2 SVGIG (reference sequence). The junction had 9 bases not matched to a gene; V was cut back by 3 bases and J by 3 bases. CDR3 loop: CAWSGLAYSYTGELFF. The CDR3 coding sequence is TGTGCCTGGAGCGGACTAGCCTACTCTTACACCGGGGAGCTGTTTTTT. The whole variable domain, filled in from reference TRBV30 and TRBJ2-2, reads SQTIHQWPATLVQPVGSPLSLECTVEGTSNPNLYWYRQAAGRGLQLLFYSVGIGQISSEVPQNLSASRPQDRQFILSSKKLLLSDSGFYLCAWSGLAYSYTGELFFGEGSRLTVL.

The chain combines TRBV19 with TRBJ2-1; D not certain. The CDR3 has 12 residues. Germline V gene sequence: CDR1 LNHDA, CDR2 SQIVND (reference sequence). Trimming removed 4 bases at V and 9 bases at J, with 10 bases between. The CDR3 DNA is TGTGCCAGTAGTACCCCCAGGTCTGAGCAGTTCTTC. This translates into CASSTPRSEQFF.

The chain carries TRBV28 and TRBJ1-3; 7 nucleotides match TRBD1. The CDR3 is made up of 15 amino acids. V dropped 5 bases and J dropped 5; count of bases not matched to a gene: 9. Germline CDR1 reads MDHEN; CDR2 reads SYDVKM. This CDR3 reads CASSRTGAPRNTIYF. The CDR3 bases are TGTGCCAGCAGTCGTACAGGGGCCCCAAGAAACACCATATATTTT.

This chain uses TRBV28 with TRBJ1-2; TRBD1 might be the D (5 bases). V dropped 1 base and J dropped 8 bases, with 26 bases sitting between them. This CDR3 has 18 amino acids. The germline CDR1 and CDR2 sequences are MDHEN and SYDVKM. The chain's CDR3 is CASSLFGFREGRASGYTF. The CDR3 DNA reads TGTGCCAGCAGTTTATTCGGGTTTCGGGAGGGACGGGCTTCAGGCTACACCTTC.

This sequence joins TRBV11-2 and TRBJ1-4; D possibly corresponds to TRBD1 (5 bases). V lost 5 bases and J lost 8, with 15 bases in between. Germline V lookup: CDR1 SGHAT, CDR2 FQNNGV. This CDR3 is built from 14 residues. Here the CDR3 reads CASSESRVREKLFF. The CDR3, as DNA: TGTGCCAGCAGCGAGAGCAGGGTGAGGGAAAAACTGTTTTTT.

The chain is built from TRBV5-1 and TRBJ2-5; possible D gene TRBD2, 5 bases. There are 14 residues in the CDR3. Between the trimmed V and J ends, which lost 6 bases and 2 bases, there was a span of 14 bases. Germline V CDR1 and CDR2: SGHRS, YFSETQ. CDR3 region: CASIEGWGQETQYF. In DNA form, the CDR3 reads TGCGCCAGCATCGAGGGCTGGGGACAAGAGACCCAGTACTTC.

This clone was observed a handful of times. CDR3 residues: CASSVDGNSYEQYF. CDR3 DNA: TGTGCCAGCAGCGTAGACGGTAACTCCTACGAGCAGTACTTC. The chain links TRBV9 to TRBJ2-7; D unresolved. Looked up from germline, CDR1 is SGDLS and CDR2 is YYNGEE. Trimming removed 0 bases from V and 0 bases from J, with 7 bases in between. The CDR3 sequence is 14 residues long.

This chain links TRBV6-5 with TRBJ1-4, with D perhaps TRBD1 (6 bases). The CDR3 covers 14 residues. V lost 2 bases, J lost 7 bases, and 11 bases lay in between. Germline V gene data show CDR1 as MNHEY and CDR2 as SVGAGI. DNA of the CDR3: TGTGCCAGCAGTTACGGGGGCACGGGTGAAAAACTGTTTTTT. Translation gives CASSYGGTGEKLFF.

The V call is TRBV2, the J call TRBJ2-5; 14 bases line up with TRBD2. From germline, CDR1 is SNHLY and CDR2 FYNNEI. V shed 5 bases, J shed 5 bases, and the junction held 7 bases outside the gene matches. There are 16 residues in the CDR3. CDR3 loop: CASSQGLAGGTETQYF. CDR3 in DNA: TGTGCCAGCAGTCAAGGACTAGCGGGAGGTACGGAGACCCAGTACTTC. The full variable domain, rest sourced from reference TRBV2 and TRBJ2-5, is EPEVTQTPSHQVTQMGQEVILRCVPISNHLYFYWYRQILGQKVEFLVSFYNNEISEKSEIFDDQFSVERPDGSNFTLKIRSTKLEDSAMYFCASSQGLAGGTETQYFGPGTRLLVL.

V is TRBV5-4 and J is TRBJ1-2, with no clear D. The V gene lost 4 bases and the J gene lost 5 bases, with 9 bases spanning the gap. This CDR3 is 12 amino acids long. The germline gives CDR1 SGHNT, CDR2 YYREEE (reference sequence). The CDR3 DNA follows: TGTGCCAGCAGCCCGGACGGGTATGGCTACACCTTC. It is translated as CASSPDGYGYTF.

This sequence joins TRBV4-1 and TRBJ2-2; 11 nucleotides align to TRBD1. This CDR3 comprises 17 residues. Germline trimming cut 2 bases from V and 6 bases from J; bases unmatched to any gene: 8. From germline, CDR1 is MGHRA and CDR2 YSYEKL. The CDR3 reads CASSQLPGTGGSGELFF. The CDR3, as DNA: TGCGCCAGCAGCCAACTACCCGGGACAGGGGGTTCCGGGGAGCTGTTTTTT.

The chain has TRBV4-1 and TRBJ2-7; D ambiguous. Trimming shortened V by 4 bases and J by 5 bases, and 9 bases separated the two germline ends. In germline, CDR1 is MGHRA, CDR2 YSYEKL. The CDR3 sequence is 12 residues long. The CDR3 DNA sequence: TGCGCCAGCAGCCCCCCAGGCAACGAGCAGTACTTC. It codes for CASSPPGNEQYF.

The V call is TRBV4-3, the J call TRBJ2-7; D gene uncertain. The germline CDR1 and CDR2 sequences are LGHNA and YSLEER. V was pared by 1 base and J by 3 bases, with 10 bases between. CDR3 length: 14 amino acids. The CDR3 sequence is CASSQGPDGYEQYF. The CDR3 bases are TGCGCCAGCAGCCAAGGCCCAGATGGCTACGAGCAGTACTTC.

The table lists this clone with a count of one. This chain connects TRBV6-5 to TRBJ2-6; D remains ambiguous. Germline-derived CDR1 and CDR2 are MNHEY and SVGAGI. There are 14 residues in the CDR3. V lost 6 bases, J lost 0 bases, and 6 bases lay in between. The chain's CDR3 is CASSISSGANVLTF. For the CDR3, the DNA is TGTGCCAGCAGCATAAGCTCTGGGGCCAACGTCCTGACTTTC.

V gene TRBV30 combines with J gene TRBJ1-2; TRBD1 might be the D (5 bases). The V and J ends lost 8 bases and 8 bases respectively, with 15 bases between them. CDR1 is GTSNPN and CDR2 is SVGIG in the germline V gene (reference sequence). The CDR3 is 11 amino acids. The DNA for the CDR3 is TGTGCCCGCATGGCGGGGGGAGGCTACACCTTC. It specifies CARMAGGGYTF. The full variable domain, in which reference TRBV30 and TRBJ1-2 provide the parts outside the CDR3, is SQTIHQWPATLVQPVGSPLSLECTVEGTSNPNLYWYRQAAGRGLQLLFYSVGIGQISSEVPQNLSASRPQDRQFILSSKKLLLSDSGFYLCARMAGGGYTFGSGTRLTVV.

The rearrangement joins TRBV19 to TRBJ1-1, with 8 bases matching TRBD1. V gave up 7 bases and J gave up 4 bases; unmatched junction bases: 8. Germline CDR1 is LNHDA and CDR2 is SQIVND (reference sequence). The CDR3 covers 14 residues. The chain's CDR3 is CASNSRGRVTEAFF. The CDR3 nucleotides read TGTGCCAGTAACAGCAGGGGGCGCGTCACTGAAGCTTTCTTT.

V usage is TRBV7-9 and J usage is TRBJ1-1; D call uncertain. Trimming took 5 bases from V and 1 from J, leaving 8 bases between them. Germline values: CDR1 SEHNR, CDR2 FQNEAQ (reference sequence). The CDR3 is made up of 13 amino acids. CDR3 protein: CASSEGRNTEAFF. The CDR3 coding sequence is TGTGCCAGCAGCGAGGGCCGGAACACTGAAGCTTTCTTT. Using reference TRBV7-9 and TRBJ1-1 for the parts outside the CDR3, the full variable domain is DTGVSQNPRHKITKRGQNVTFRCDPISEHNRLYWYRQTLGQGPEFLTYFQNEAQLEKSRLLSDRFSAERPKGSFSTLEIQRTEQGDSAMYLCASSEGRNTEAFFGQGTRLTVV.

The chain employs TRBV6-5 and TRBJ1-2; 10 bases are shared with TRBD1. Germline V gene data show CDR1 as MNHEY and CDR2 as SVGAGI. This CDR3 spans 15 amino acids. V shed 5 bases and J 6 bases; nucleotides not matched to a gene: 9. CDR3 DNA sequence: TGTGCCAGCAGTCCAGGGGACAGGGGATACCATGGCTACACCTTC. Encoded protein: CASSPGDRGYHGYTF.

A single count supports this clone. The V call is TRBV5-1, the J call TRBJ2-1; D is possibly TRBD1 (6 bases). CDR3 size: 17 residues. Germline CDR1 reads SGHRS; CDR2 reads YFSETQ. Trimming removed 0 bases at V and 6 bases at J, with 19 bases between. As DNA, the CDR3 is TGCGCCAGCAGCTTGGCCCCAGTCGACAGGCCAGTCAATGAGCAGTTCTTC. Translating gives CASSLAPVDRPVNEQFF. The full variable domain, in which reference TRBV5-1 and TRBJ2-1 provide the parts outside the CDR3, is KAGVTQTPRYLIKTRGQQVTLSCSPISGHRSVSWYQQTPGQGLQFLFEYFSETQRNKGNFPGRFSGRQFSNSRSEMNVSTLELGDSALYLCASSLAPVDRPVNEQFFGPGTRLTVL.

The CDR3 here is CASSKDRDLVGWEQYF. The CDR3 DNA reads as TGTGCCAGCAGTAAAGACAGGGACCTTGTTGGGTGGGAGCAGTACTTC. V usage is TRBV6-1 and J usage is TRBJ2-7; 7 nucleotides line up with TRBD1. Per germline, CDR1 MNHNS and CDR2 SASEGT. V trimming: 5 bases; J trimming: 7 bases; junction bases outside the gene matches: 17. CDR3 length: 16 amino acids.

This clone was seen only a few times. The genes are TRBV27 and TRBJ1-1; perhaps TRBD1 as D (5 bases). The germline V gene encodes CDR1 MNHEY and CDR2 SMNVEV (reference sequence). V shed 8 bases and J shed 3 bases, with 13 bases lying between them. The CDR3 has 13 amino acids. The CDR3 DNA follows: TGTGCCAGCGGCCCCTTGGGGGACACTGAAGCTTTCTTT. It translates to CASGPLGDTEAFF.

This clone appeared once. The chain has TRBV5-4 and TRBJ1-2, with D possibly matching TRBD1 (5 bases). CDR1 and CDR2 from the germline V gene are SGHNT and YYREEE (reference sequence). CDR3 size: 14 residues. The V gene lost 0 bases and the J gene lost 3 bases, with 9 bases spanning the gap. The CDR3 loop reads CASSLGTGHYGYTF. The CDR3 nucleotides read TGTGCCAGCAGCTTGGGTACAGGCCACTATGGCTACACCTTC.

The chain is built from TRBV2 and TRBJ2-3; 11 bases match TRBD2. CDR1 and CDR2 (germline): SNHLY, FYNNEI. The CDR3 sequence is 17 residues long. The V gene end was trimmed by 4 bases and the J gene end by 0 bases; junction bases not matched to a gene: 6. CDR3 in amino acids: CASSGASGRPSTDTQYF. In nucleotides, the CDR3 is TGTGCCAGCAGTGGGGCTAGCGGGAGGCCCAGCACAGATACGCAGTATTTT.

This clone was detected once. The chain is built from TRBV15 and TRBJ1-3; D is unresolved. This CDR3 has 16 residues. Germline values: CDR1 LNHNV, CDR2 YYDKDF (reference sequence). V was cut by 0 bases and J by 2 bases, with 11 bases left in between. The CDR3 DNA sequence: TGTGCCACCAGCAGAGAAGAGGAAGGAACTGGAAACACCATATATTTT. As protein: CATSREEEGTGNTIYF.

The V and J genes are TRBV9 and TRBJ2-3, with TRBD1 matching over 9 bases. Trimming removed 0 bases from V and 3 bases from J; junction bases left unmatched: 2. Germline CDR1 reads SGDLS; CDR2 reads YYNGEE. This CDR3 has 15 residues. The DNA of the CDR3 is TGTGCCAGCAGCGTAGAGGGGACAGGGACAGATACGCAGTATTTT. Its translation is CASSVEGTGTDTQYF.

The chain is built from TRBV11-1 and TRBJ2-5; 7 bases agree with TRBD1. V was clipped by 4 bases and J by 0 bases; unmatched bases: 8. Germline V gene data show CDR1 as SGHAT and CDR2 as FQDESV (reference sequence). The length of the CDR3 is 16 residues. The CDR3 DNA reads as TGTGCCAGCAGCTCAACGACCGACAGGGACCAAGAGACCCAGTACTTC. This sequence encodes CASSSTTDRDQETQYF.

The genes are TRBV27 and TRBJ2-3, with 8 bases lining up with TRBD2. Germline V gene sequence: CDR1 MNHEY, CDR2 SMNVEV (reference sequence). This CDR3 has 15 residues. Trimming cost V 6 bases and J 3 bases; bases outside gene matches: 8. CDR3 sequence reads: CASSIGLAETDTQYF. The CDR3, as DNA: TGTGCCAGCAGCATAGGACTAGCAGAAACAGATACGCAGTATTTT.

V usage is TRBV30 and J usage is TRBJ2-1; D is perhaps TRBD2 (5 bases). Germline V gene data show CDR1 as GTSNPN and CDR2 as SVGIG (reference sequence). This CDR3 comprises 13 residues. Between the trimmed V and J ends, which lost 7 bases and 0 bases, there was a span of 10 bases. The CDR3 bases are TGTGCCTTGAGAGGGCGCTCCTACAATGAGCAGTTCTTC. Amino acid sequence: CALRGRSYNEQFF.

The V gene is TRBV7-9, the J gene TRBJ2-3; D call uncertain. The germline gives CDR1 SEHNR, CDR2 FQNEAQ (reference sequence). Between the trimmed V and J ends, which lost 3 bases and 3 bases, there was a span of 7 bases. The CDR3 contains 13 residues. The CDR3 DNA is TGTGCCAGCAGCTTCATGGTAACAGATACGCAGTATTTT. Protein: CASSFMVTDTQYF.